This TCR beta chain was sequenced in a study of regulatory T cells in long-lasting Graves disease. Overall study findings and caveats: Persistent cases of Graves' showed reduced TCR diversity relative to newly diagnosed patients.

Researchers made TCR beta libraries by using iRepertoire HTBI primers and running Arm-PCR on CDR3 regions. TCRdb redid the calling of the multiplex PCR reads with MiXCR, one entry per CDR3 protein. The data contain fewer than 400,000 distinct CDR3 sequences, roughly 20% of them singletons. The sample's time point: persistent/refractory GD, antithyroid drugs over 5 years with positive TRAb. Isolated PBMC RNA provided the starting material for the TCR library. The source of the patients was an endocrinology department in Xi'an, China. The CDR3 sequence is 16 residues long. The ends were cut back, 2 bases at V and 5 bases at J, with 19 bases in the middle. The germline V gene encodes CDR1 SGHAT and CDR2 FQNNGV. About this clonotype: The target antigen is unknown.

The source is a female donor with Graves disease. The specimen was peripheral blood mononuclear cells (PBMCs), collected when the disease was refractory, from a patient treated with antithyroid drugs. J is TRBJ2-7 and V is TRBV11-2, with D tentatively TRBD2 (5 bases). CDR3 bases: TGTGCCAGCAGCTTATTGGTGACGGGGATAGTGGACGAGCAGTACTTC. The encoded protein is CASSLLVTGIVDEQYF.